What follows is one T cell receptor beta chain and its context. What it recognizes is unknown. Sequencing libraries made from TCR beta cDNA carried unique molecular identifiers. The authors obtained roughly 500,000 cDNA molecules from around 1 to 9.1 million T cells. Each CDR3 protein gets one entry after TCRdb re-called the PCR reads with MiXCR. The top ten hold approximately 11% of the sample, which has roughly 670,000 distinct CDR3 sequences, around 64% seen once. The entry originates in a study of post-analysis software for immune sequencing data. Study-wide context: The patients showed relapsing-remitting, secondary progressive and progressive-relapsing multiple sclerosis courses.

Study-wide findings and caveats: When patients were compared with controls, about 5 TRBV segments were more frequent, TRBV5-6, TRBV5-1 and TRBV20-1 among them.

Germline lookup yields CDR1 MNHEY and CDR2 SMNVEV (reference sequence). The CDR3 sequence is 16 residues long. The sequence was collected from a girl under 10 years old with multiple sclerosis. This chain uses TRBV27 with TRBJ2-7; 7 bases line up with TRBD1. Matching the DNA end better, TRBJ2-5 makes the J call doubtful. The source material was blood. The CDR3 loop is CASSLLGLGQRETQYF. The CDR3, as DNA: TGTGCCAGCAGTTTACTAGGGCTGGGACAGCGAGAGACCCAGTACTTC.